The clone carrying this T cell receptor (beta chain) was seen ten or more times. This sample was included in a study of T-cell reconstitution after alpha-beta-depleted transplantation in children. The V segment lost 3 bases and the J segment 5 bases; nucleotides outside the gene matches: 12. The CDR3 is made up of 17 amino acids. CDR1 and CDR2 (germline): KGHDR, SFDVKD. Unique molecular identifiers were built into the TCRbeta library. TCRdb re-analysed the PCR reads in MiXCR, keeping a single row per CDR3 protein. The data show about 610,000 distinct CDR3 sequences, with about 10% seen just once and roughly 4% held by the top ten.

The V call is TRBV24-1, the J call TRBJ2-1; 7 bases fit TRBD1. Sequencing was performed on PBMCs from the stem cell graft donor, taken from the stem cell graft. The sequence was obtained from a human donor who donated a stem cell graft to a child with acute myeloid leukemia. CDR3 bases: TGTGCCACCAGTGATCCCCACGGGGACAGCTTAGACAATGAGCAGTTCTTC. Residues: CATSDPHGDSLDNEQFF.